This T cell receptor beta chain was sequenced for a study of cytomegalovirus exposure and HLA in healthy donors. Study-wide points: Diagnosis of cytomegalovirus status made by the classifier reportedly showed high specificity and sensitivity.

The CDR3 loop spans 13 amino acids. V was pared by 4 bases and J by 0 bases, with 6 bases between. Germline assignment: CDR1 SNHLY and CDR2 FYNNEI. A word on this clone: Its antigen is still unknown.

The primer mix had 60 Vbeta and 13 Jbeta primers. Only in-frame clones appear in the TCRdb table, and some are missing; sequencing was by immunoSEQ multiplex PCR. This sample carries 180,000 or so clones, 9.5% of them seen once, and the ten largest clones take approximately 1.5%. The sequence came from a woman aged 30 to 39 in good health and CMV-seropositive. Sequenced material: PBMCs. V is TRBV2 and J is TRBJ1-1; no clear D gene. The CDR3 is CASSAGMNTEAFF. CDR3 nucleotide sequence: TGTGCCAGCAGTGCGGGGATGAACACTGAAGCTTTCTTT.